A selection of T cell receptor beta chains follows, all from one sample in a study of cytomegalovirus exposure and HLA in healthy donors. Produced via immunoSEQ multiplex PCR; TCRdb's table is partial and in-frame only. Found here are some 150,000 clones, roughly 80% of them singletons; the top ten hold 4.3%. Material: PBMCs. The receptors stem from a woman in her forties in good health and CMV-seropositive. The CDR3 runs from the conserved cysteine through the conserved F or W. A D gene is named only where the DNA matches it firmly. For some rows the clone size is stated as once, few or many, or as a class when expanded; others skip it.

TRBJ1-5	TRBD1	TRBV27	NA	TGTGCCAGCAGCAAACAGGGGGCTAGCAATCAGCCCCAGCATTTT	CASSKQGASNQPQHF
TRBJ2-7	TRBD2	TRBV28	NA	TGTGCCAGCAGCGCGACTAGCGATTACTACGAGCAGTACTTC	CASSATSDYYEQYF
TRBJ2-7	TRBD1	TRBV6-1	NA	TGTGCCAGCAGTGGGGTGGCAGGGGGCTTCTACGAGCAGTACTTC	CASSGVAGGFYEQYF
TRBJ2-7	TRBD2	TRBV27	NA	TGTGCCAGCACCTGGGCTAGCGGAACCTACGAGCAGTACTTC	CASTWASGTYEQYF
TRBJ1-5	TRBD1	TRBV28	NA	TGTGCCAGCAGTTCGGGACAGGGGAACAATCAGCCCCAGCATTTT	CASSSGQGNNQPQHF
TRBJ2-1	NA	TRBV5-1	NA	TGCGCCAGCAGCTTGGGCCCAGCGGTCTCCTACAATGAGCAGTTCTTC	CASSLGPAVSYNEQFF
TRBJ1-4	NA	TRBV10-3	few	TGTGCCACCTCAGGGGTGGATGAAAAACTGTTTTTT	CATSGVDEKLFF
TRBJ1-1	TRBD1	TRBV27	few	TGTGCCAGCAGTCTCGGGACAGGGGGCACTGAAGCTTTCTTT	CASSLGTGGTEAFF
TRBJ1-4	TRBD1	TRBV6-5	NA	TGTGCCAGCAGTTCCGGACAGGGGTATGAAAAACTGTTTTTT	CASSSGQGYEKLFF
TRBJ1-2	NA	TRBV19	NA	TGTGCCAGTAGTATCGGGGGTCTCGGCTACACCTTC	CASSIGGLGYTF
TRBJ1-1	NA	TRBV14	NA	TGTGCCAGCAGCCAAGGCGGGACTGTCTACACTGAAGCTTTCTTT	CASSQGGTVYTEAFF
TRBJ2-5	TRBD2	TRBV7-9	NA	TGTGCCAGCAGCTTCGGGGGGTTCGGGGAGACCCAGTACTTC	CASSFGGFGETQYF
TRBJ1-6	NA	TRBV28	NA	TGTGCCAGCAGTTTCGGCAGGCGAAACCGATTCGATTCACCCCTCCACTTT	CASSFGRRNRFDSPLHF
TRBJ1-3	NA	TRBV10-3	NA	TGTGCCTCGTCCCCCCCCAGGGGAAACACCATATATTTT	CASSPPRGNTIYF
TRBJ2-7	TRBD2	TRBV4-2	few	TGTGCCAGCAGCCAAGATACTATACTAGCGGGAGGTCTTGAGCAGTACTTC	CASSQDTILAGGLEQYF
TRBJ2-1	TRBD2	TRBV28	once	TGTGCCAGCGAGGTAATGGGGGGGGTTAACAATGAGCAGTTCTTC	CASEVMGGVNNEQFF
TRBJ2-3	NA	TRBV7-2	NA	TGTGCCAGCAGCTTTCAGGGCACAGATACGCAGTATTTT	CASSFQGTDTQYF